One and the same sample provided the 17 T cell receptor beta chains below, sequenced in a study of cytomegalovirus exposure and HLA in healthy donors. A multiplex PCR was run with 60 Vbeta primers and 13 Jbeta primers. This table comes from immunoSEQ multiplex PCR, and its TCRdb copy is limited to in-frame clones, with some not included. The sample lists roughly 100,000 clones; roughly 72% were seen once. The sequenced sample consisted of PBMCs. Receptors originate from a man aged 30 to 39 in good health and CMV-seropositive.

This chain uses TRBV5-1 with TRBJ1-2, with TRBD1 as a possible D gene (6 bases). V was clipped by 4 bases and J by 6 bases, with 16 bases between them. The CDR3 totals 14 residues. CDR1 and CDR2 from the germline V gene are SGHRS and YFSETQ. The CDR3 region has the DNA TGCGCCAGCAGCCTCAGGGGAAACCTCCATGGCTACACCTTC. Amino acid sequence: CASSLRGNLHGYTF.

This sequence joins TRBV28 and TRBJ1-5; perhaps TRBD1 as D (6 bases). The CDR3 is 15 amino acids. V was clipped by 5 bases and J by 1 base, with 12 bases between them. Germline CDR1 MDHEN, CDR2 SYDVKM. The CDR3 is CASSPTGSSNQPQHF. CDR3 nucleotides: TGTGCCAGCAGTCCCACAGGGAGCAGCAATCAGCCCCAGCATTTT.

This sequence joins TRBV18 and TRBJ2-3; D not resolved. Germline V gene data show CDR1 as KGHSH and CDR2 as LQKENI. The V end was cut by 0 bases, the J end by 2 bases, with 3 bases between. This CDR3 is built from 13 residues. The CDR3 region is CASSPPATDTQYF. Here the CDR3 DNA reads TGTGCCAGCTCACCACCGGCCACAGATACGCAGTATTTT. Filled out from reference TRBV18 and TRBJ2-3, the complete variable domain reads NAGVMQNPRHLVRRRGQEARLRCSPMKGHSHVYWYRQLPEEGLKFMVYLQKENIIDESGMPKERFSAEFPKEGPSILRIQQVVRGDSAAYFCASSPPATDTQYFGPGTRLTVL.

This sequence joins TRBV27 and TRBJ1-2, with D possibly TRBD1 on 5 matching bases. Germline V gene sequence: CDR1 MNHEY, CDR2 SMNVEV (reference sequence). This CDR3 contains 15 residues. V lost 2 bases and J lost 2, with 12 bases in between. The CDR3 loop is CASSLRGAVNYGYTF. CDR3 nucleotide sequence: TGTGCCAGCAGTTTAAGGGGCGCGGTCAACTATGGCTACACCTTC.

This clone has only a few counts. The chain has TRBV7-2 and TRBJ1-3; 7 positions match TRBD1. The ends lost 5 bases at V and 1 base at J; junction bases unmatched: 5. This CDR3 has 15 amino acids. Germline CDR1 reads SGHTA; CDR2 reads FQGNSA. CDR3 sequence reads: CASSRQGNSGNTIYF. The CDR3 bases are TGTGCCAGCAGCCGACAGGGAAATTCTGGAAACACCATATATTTT.

The chain uses TRBV7-9 and TRBJ2-2; 11 bases are shared with TRBD2. The germline V gene has CDR1 SEHNR and CDR2 FQNEAQ (reference sequence). V lost 4 bases, J lost 4 bases, and 8 bases stayed unmatched. The CDR3 sequence is 17 residues long. Here the CDR3 DNA reads TGTGCCAGCAGCTCACCGCTAGCGGGAGGAGCCACCGGGGAGCTGTTTTTT. Amino acid sequence: CASSSPLAGGATGELFF. The full variable domain, its missing parts supplied by reference TRBV7-9 and TRBJ2-2, is DTGVSQNPRHKITKRGQNVTFRCDPISEHNRLYWYRQTLGQGPEFLTYFQNEAQLEKSRLLSDRFSAERPKGSFSTLEIQRTEQGDSAMYLCASSSPLAGGATGELFFGEGSRLTVL.

The chain joins TRBV5-1 to TRBJ1-1; a weak D match, TRBD1 (5 bases). V was clipped by 1 base and J by 11 bases, with 18 bases between them. CDR1 and CDR2 (germline): SGHRS, YFSETQ. CDR3 length: 14 residues. CDR3 in amino acids: CASSLSLGEGKAFF. DNA of the CDR3: TGCGCCAGCAGCTTGAGCCTCGGGGAGGGGAAGGCTTTCTTT.

This chain connects TRBV2 to TRBJ1-3; a weak D match, TRBD1 (6 bases). Between the trimmed V and J ends, which lost 11 bases and 0 bases, there was a span of 14 bases. The CDR3 is 14 amino acids. Per the germline V gene, CDR1 is SNHLY and CDR2 is FYNNEI. In DNA form, the CDR3 reads TGTGCCGGCGGGGGGGCCAGCTCTGGAAACACCATATATTTT. Translation: CAGGGASSGNTIYF.

V usage is TRBV7-2 and J usage is TRBJ1-2, with D possibly being TRBD1 (6 bases). Germline V gives CDR1 SGHTA, CDR2 FQGNSA. Trimming removed 5 bases from V and 2 bases from J, with 15 bases in between. The CDR3 totals 15 residues. CDR3 DNA sequence: TGTGCCAGCAGCCTGCAGGGGACCGTCAACTATGGCTACACCTTC. It yields the protein CASSLQGTVNYGYTF.

The rearrangement joins TRBV18 to TRBJ1-4; D is uncertain. The CDR3 is 13 amino acids. Per the germline V gene, CDR1 is KGHSH and CDR2 is LQKENI. The ends were cut back, 8 bases at V and 0 bases at J, with 7 bases in the middle. CDR3 sequence: CASQFATNEKLFF. CDR3 nucleotide sequence: TGTGCCAGCCAGTTTGCAACTAATGAAAAACTGTTTTTT.

The rearrangement joins TRBV6-4 to TRBJ2-2; weak D call: TRBD1 (5 bases). The CDR3 totals 16 residues. Trimming cost V 2 bases and J 2 bases, with 12 bases left between them. The germline V gene encodes CDR1 MRHNA and CDR2 SNTAGT. CDR3 in DNA: TGTGCCAGCAGTGACAGATTTGGGGCCAACACCGGGGAGCTGTTTTTT. Protein sequence: CASSDRFGANTGELFF.

This clone appeared a few times. This chain's CDR3 is CASSLGQGSIFGETQYF. For the CDR3, the DNA is TGCGCCAGCAGCTTAGGACAGGGTTCTATTTTTGGAGAGACCCAGTACTTC. The J gene is TRBJ2-5, the V gene TRBV5-1; 8 bases fit TRBD1. Germline V gene sequence: CDR1 SGHRS, CDR2 YFSETQ. Trimming at V came to 2 bases and at J to 4 bases, leaving 13 bases not matched to a gene. This CDR3 is built from 17 residues.

The chain carries TRBV4-1 and TRBJ2-1; D may be TRBD1 (6 bases). Trimming cost V 1 base and J 7 bases, with 11 bases left between them. The CDR3 runs 14 residues. Germline V gene lookup returns CDR1 MGHRA and CDR2 YSYEKL. This chain's CDR3 is CASSQGNRVNEQFF. The CDR3 bases are TGCGCCAGCAGCCAAGGGAACAGGGTGAATGAGCAGTTCTTC.

The sample holds many counts of this clone. V usage is TRBV7-9 and J usage is TRBJ2-1; tentatively, D is TRBD2 (5 bases). This CDR3 is built from 13 residues. In germline, CDR1 is SEHNR, CDR2 FQNEAQ (reference sequence). The V and J ends lost 2 bases and 8 bases respectively, with 10 bases between them. The CDR3 protein is CASSLLRAYEQFF. The DNA for the CDR3 is TGTGCCAGCAGCTTATTGCGGGCCTATGAGCAGTTCTTC. The full variable domain, its missing parts supplied by reference TRBV7-9 and TRBJ2-1, is DTGVSQNPRHKITKRGQNVTFRCDPISEHNRLYWYRQTLGQGPEFLTYFQNEAQLEKSRLLSDRFSAERPKGSFSTLEIQRTEQGDSAMYLCASSLLRAYEQFFGPGTRLTVL.

The J gene is TRBJ2-5, the V gene TRBV7-6, with TRBD2 matching over 7 bases. The junction had 1 base not matched to a gene; V was cut back by 0 bases and J by 3 bases. The CDR3 sequence is 14 residues long. Germline V gene lookup returns CDR1 SGHVS and CDR2 FNYEAQ. CDR3 bases: TGTGCCAGCAGCTTAGCGGGAGGGAAAGAGACCCAGTACTTC. This codes for CASSLAGGKETQYF. The complete variable domain, with remaining parts taken from reference TRBV7-6 and TRBJ2-5, reads GAGVSQSPRYKVTKRGQDVALRCDPISGHVSLYWYRQALGQGPEFLTYFNYEAQQDKSGLPNDRFSAERPEGSISTLTIQRTEQRDSAMYRCASSLAGGKETQYFGPGTRLLVL.

The J gene is TRBJ2-7, the V gene TRBV7-9, with 8 bases lining up with TRBD1. V was pared by 7 bases and J by 0 bases, with 8 bases of the junction left unmatched. The germline V gene has CDR1 SEHNR and CDR2 FQNEAQ (reference sequence). The CDR3 sequence is 15 residues long. CDR3 nucleotides: TGTGCCAGCACTCCTAACAGGGGGTTCTCCTACGAGCAGTACTTC. Protein product: CASTPNRGFSYEQYF.

The CDR3 nucleotides are TGTGCCAGCAGCGTAAATTCGCTACCGAACACTGAAGCTTTCTTT. Translated: CASSVNSLPNTEAFF. The chain couples TRBV9 to TRBJ1-1; D gene unclear. The CDR3 has 15 residues. Trimming took 1 base from V and 1 from J, leaving 11 bases between them. Per the germline V gene, CDR1 is SGDLS and CDR2 is YYNGEE. Full variable domain (rest looked up from reference TRBV9 and TRBJ1-1): DSGVTQTPKHLITATGQRVTLRCSPRSGDLSVYWYQQSLDQGLQFLIQYYNGEERAKGNILERFSAQQFPDLHSELNLSSLELGDSALYFCASSVNSLPNTEAFFGQGTRLTVV.